This section outlines one T cell receptor beta chain sequence together with its context. The antigen remains unidentified. The data derive from a study of response to subunit inactivated influenza vaccine. Overall study findings and caveats: Each seasonal flu vaccination may recruit only limited new T cells, authors suggested.

J lost 7 bases, V lost 1 base, and 11 bases had no gene match. This CDR3 spans 17 amino acids. In germline, CDR1 is SGHVS, CDR2 FQNEAQ. TCRdb recomputed calls from the RT-PCR reads with MiXCR, one row per CDR3 protein. Here the sample spans approximately 700,000 distinct CDR3 sequences, more than 11% being singletons. Sequenced here: PBMCs from blood, sampled 14 to 15 days before vaccination. This sequence originates from a man aged 45 to 65 who received an inactivated influenza vaccine. This chain joins TRBV7-8 and TRBJ1-5, with TRBD1 matching over 9 bases. CDR3 DNA: TGTGCCAGCAGCTTAGGTGGGACAGGGCTTGGGGGGCAGCCCCAGCATTTT. Translating gives CASSLGGTGLGGQPQHF. The full variable domain, completed using reference TRBV7-8 and TRBJ1-5, is GAGVSQSPRYKVAKRGQDVALRCDPISGHVSLFWYQQALGQGPEFLTYFQNEAQLDKSGLPSDRFFAERPEGSVSTLKIQRTQQEDSAVYLCASSLGGTGLGGQPQHFGDGTRLSIL.